This T cell receptor beta chain was captured in a study of early T cells in non-severe SARS-CoV-2 infection. Looking at the study overall: Unpaired chains resulted from sequencing bulk RNA of unsorted whole blood. Findings and caveats of the study: The matching step, a VDJdb search, favored anti-spike CD8 responses and missed private and CD4 specificities.

The CDR3 consists of 21 residues. Trimming removed 5 bases at V and 2 bases at J, with 33 bases between. Per germline, CDR1 SEHNR and CDR2 FQNEAQ (reference sequence). With respect to this clonotype: Its antigen is unidentified.

TCRdb re-derived calls from the 5' RACE reads in MiXCR, one entry per CDR3 protein. Of about 66,000 distinct CDR3 sequences in the sample, roughly a sixth were seen once. This TCR derives from an adult who was a healthcare worker with PCR-confirmed SARS-CoV-2 infection or an uninfected control (not recorded which). This chain joins TRBV7-9 and TRBJ1-2, with D perhaps TRBD1 (5 bases). Sequenced here: whole blood, sampled at baseline. The CDR3 nucleotides read TGTGCCAGCAGCCCCTATACATCCCGCCGCGGGGCCGGATCCATAAACTATGGCTACACCTTC. Its translation: CASSPYTSRRGAGSINYGYTF.